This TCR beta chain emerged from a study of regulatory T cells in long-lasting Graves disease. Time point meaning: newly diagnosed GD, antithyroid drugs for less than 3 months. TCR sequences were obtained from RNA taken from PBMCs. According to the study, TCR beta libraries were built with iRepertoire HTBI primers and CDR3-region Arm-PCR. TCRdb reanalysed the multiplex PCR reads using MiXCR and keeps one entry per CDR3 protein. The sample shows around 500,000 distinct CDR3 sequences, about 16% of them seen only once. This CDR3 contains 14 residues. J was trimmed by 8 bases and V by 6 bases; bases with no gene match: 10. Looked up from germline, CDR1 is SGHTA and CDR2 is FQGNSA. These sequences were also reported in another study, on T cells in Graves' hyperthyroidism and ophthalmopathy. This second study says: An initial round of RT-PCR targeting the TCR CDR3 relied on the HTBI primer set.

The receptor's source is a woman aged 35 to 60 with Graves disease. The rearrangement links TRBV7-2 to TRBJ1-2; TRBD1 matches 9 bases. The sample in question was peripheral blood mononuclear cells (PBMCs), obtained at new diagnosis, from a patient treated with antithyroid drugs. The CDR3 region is CASSRTGGAWGYTF. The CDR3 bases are TGTGCCAGCAGTCGTACAGGGGGCGCCTGGGGCTACACCTTC.